This T cell receptor (beta chain) derives from a study of T cell responses to AZD1222 COVID-19 vaccine. Whole-study context: Pooled together were second doses at about 4 or about 12 weeks. Study results and limitations: Reportedly, nearly half the spike-specific TCRs target unmutated variant regions. Spike-wide vaccine-associated CD4 TCRs dominated at 160-218 and 743-854. Spike-specific TCR breadth and depth rose after two AZD1222 doses.

This clone was seen just once. Its cognate antigen is unknown. The CDR3 runs 13 residues. In germline, CDR1 is LGHNA, CDR2 YNFKEQ. Trimming cost V 1 base and J 8 bases, with 11 bases left between them. Some clones are missing from TCRdb's copy, which holds only in-frame ones; the method was immunoSEQ multiplex PCR. The data hold under 150,000 clones, with about 90% observed a single time. The sequenced sample was peripheral blood, obtained on day 0 of AZD1222 vaccination. The sequence came from an adult in good health. This sequence joins TRBV4-2 and TRBJ1-2, with D unclear. CDR3 sequence: CASSQVGGSGYTF. In DNA form, the CDR3 reads TGTGCCAGCAGCCAAGTCGGAGGAAGCGGCTACACCTTC.